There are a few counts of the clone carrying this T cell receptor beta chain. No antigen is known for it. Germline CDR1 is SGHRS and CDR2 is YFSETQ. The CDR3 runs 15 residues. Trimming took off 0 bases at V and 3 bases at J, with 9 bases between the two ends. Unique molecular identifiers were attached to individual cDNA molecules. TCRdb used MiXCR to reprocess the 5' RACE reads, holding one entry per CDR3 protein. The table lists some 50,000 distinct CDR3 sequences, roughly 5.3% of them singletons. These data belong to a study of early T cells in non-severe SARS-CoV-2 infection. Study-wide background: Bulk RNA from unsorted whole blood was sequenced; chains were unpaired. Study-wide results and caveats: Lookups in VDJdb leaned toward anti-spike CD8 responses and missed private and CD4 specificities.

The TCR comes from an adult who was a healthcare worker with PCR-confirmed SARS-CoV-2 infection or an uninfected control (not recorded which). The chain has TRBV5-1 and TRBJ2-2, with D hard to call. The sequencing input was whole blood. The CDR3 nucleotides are TGCGCCAGCAGCTTGGCGGACGGCTACACCGGGGAGCTGTTTTTT. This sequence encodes CASSLADGYTGELFF.